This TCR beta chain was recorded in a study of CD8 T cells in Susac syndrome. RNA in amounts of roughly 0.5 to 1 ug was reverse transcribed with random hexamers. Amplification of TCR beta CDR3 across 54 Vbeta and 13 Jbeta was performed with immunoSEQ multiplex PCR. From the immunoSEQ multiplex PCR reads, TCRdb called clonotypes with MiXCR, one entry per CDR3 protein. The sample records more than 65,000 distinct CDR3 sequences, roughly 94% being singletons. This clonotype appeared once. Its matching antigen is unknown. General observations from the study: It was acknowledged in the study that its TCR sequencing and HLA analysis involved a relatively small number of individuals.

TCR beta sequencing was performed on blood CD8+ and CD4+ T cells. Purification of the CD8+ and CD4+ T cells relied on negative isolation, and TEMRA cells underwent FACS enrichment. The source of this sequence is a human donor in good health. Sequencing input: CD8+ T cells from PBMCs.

The CDR3 spells CATSDRSGGSDTQYF. The DNA of the CDR3 is TGTGCCACCAGTGATAGAAGCGGGGGGTCAGATACGCAGTATTTT. The chain combines TRBV24-1 with TRBJ2-3; TRBD2 aligns across 9 bases. CDR1 and CDR2 from the germline V gene are KGHDR and SFDVKD. CDR3 length: 15 residues. The V and J ends lost 3 bases and 4 bases, in that order; junction bases with no gene match: 4.